This TCR beta chain was obtained from a study of Graves' ophthalmopathy and Graves' hyperthyroidism. The CDR3 has 12 amino acids. Germline CDR1 reads SNHLY; CDR2 reads FYNNEI. V trimming: 6 bases; J trimming: 7 bases; junction bases outside the gene matches: 2. Using RNA transcripts, the TCR beta CDR3 regions were amplified. RT-PCR was first run with HTBI primers, then multiplex PCR in a second round. MiXCR, run by TCRdb on the multiplex PCR reads, gives a single entry per CDR3 protein. The sample records about 740,000 distinct CDR3 sequences, 40% being singletons. About this clonotype itself: Antigen: not known.

Findings and caveats of the study: For separating ophthalmopathy from stable hyperthyroidism, a 13-signature model gave approximately 90% sensitivity and about 82% specificity.

Each diagnosis was determined on the basis of clinical symptoms, serum thyroxine, TRAb, thyroid ultrasound and orbital computed tomography. The TCR originated in an adult man with Graves' ophthalmopathy. Sequencing input: peripheral blood. The V and J genes are TRBV2 and TRBJ1-5; TRBD1 agrees at 8 bases. CDR3 sequence reads: CASRYRGQPQHF. Written as DNA, the CDR3 is TGTGCCAGCAGGTACAGGGGGCAGCCCCAGCATTTT.